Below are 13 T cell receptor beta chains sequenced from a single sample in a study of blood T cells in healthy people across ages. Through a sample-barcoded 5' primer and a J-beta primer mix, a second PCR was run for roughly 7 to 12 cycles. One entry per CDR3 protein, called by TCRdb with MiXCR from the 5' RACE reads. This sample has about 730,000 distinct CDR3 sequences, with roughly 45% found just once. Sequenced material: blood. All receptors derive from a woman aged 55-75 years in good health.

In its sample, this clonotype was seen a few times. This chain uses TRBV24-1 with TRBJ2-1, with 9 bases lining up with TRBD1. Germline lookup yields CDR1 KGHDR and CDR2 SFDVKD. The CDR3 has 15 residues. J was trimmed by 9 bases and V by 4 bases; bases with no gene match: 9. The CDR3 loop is CATSDRGQGSGEQFF. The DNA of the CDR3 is TGTGCCACCAGTGACCGGGGACAGGGTAGCGGTGAGCAGTTCTTC.

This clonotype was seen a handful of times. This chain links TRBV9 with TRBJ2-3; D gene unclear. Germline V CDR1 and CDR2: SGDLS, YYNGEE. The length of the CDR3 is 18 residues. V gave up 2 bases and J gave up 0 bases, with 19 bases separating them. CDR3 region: CASSVAPGSPSSTDTQYF. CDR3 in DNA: TGTGCCAGCAGCGTTGCCCCCGGCAGCCCCTCTAGCACAGATACGCAGTATTTT. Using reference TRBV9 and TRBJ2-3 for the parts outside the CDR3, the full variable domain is DSGVTQTPKHLITATGQRVTLRCSPRSGDLSVYWYQQSLDQGLQFLIQYYNGEERAKGNILERFSAQQFPDLHSELNLSSLELGDSALYFCASSVAPGSPSSTDTQYFGPGTRLTVL.

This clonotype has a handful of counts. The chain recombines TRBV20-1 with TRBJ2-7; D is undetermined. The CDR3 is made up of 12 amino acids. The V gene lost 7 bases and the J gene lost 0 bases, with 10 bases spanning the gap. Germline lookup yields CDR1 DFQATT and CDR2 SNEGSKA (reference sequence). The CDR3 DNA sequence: TGCAGTGGCGGAGTGGACTCCTACGAGCAGTACTTC. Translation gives CSGGVDSYEQYF.

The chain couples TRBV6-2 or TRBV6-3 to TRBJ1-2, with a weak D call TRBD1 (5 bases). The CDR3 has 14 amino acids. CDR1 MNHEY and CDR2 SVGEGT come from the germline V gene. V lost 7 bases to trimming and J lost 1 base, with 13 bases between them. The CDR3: CASTPGGFNYGYTF. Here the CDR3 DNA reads TGTGCCAGCACCCCGGGGGGGTTTAACTATGGCTACACCTTC.

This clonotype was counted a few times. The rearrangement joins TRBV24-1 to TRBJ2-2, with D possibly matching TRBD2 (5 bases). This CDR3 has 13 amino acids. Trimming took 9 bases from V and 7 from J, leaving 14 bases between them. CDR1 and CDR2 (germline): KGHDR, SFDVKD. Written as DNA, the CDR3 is TGTGCCACCCGAGGGAATCGAGACGGGGAGCTGTTTTTT. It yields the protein CATRGNRDGELFF.

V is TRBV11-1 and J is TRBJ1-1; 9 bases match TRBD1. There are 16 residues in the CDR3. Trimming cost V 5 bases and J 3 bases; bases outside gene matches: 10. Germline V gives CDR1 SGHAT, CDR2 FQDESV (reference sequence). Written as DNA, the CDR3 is TGTGCCAGCAGCCCAGGGACAGGGAGGGTGGACACTGAAGCTTTCTTT. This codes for CASSPGTGRVDTEAFF.

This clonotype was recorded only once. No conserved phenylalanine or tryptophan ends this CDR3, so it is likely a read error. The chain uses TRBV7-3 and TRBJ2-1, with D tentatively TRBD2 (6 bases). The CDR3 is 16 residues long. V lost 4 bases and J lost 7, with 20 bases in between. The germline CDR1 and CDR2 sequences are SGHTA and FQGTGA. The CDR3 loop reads CASSSKGLISGNEQFL. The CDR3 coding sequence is TGTGCCAGCAGCTCTAAAGGACTAATATCGGGGAATGAGCAGTTCCTC.

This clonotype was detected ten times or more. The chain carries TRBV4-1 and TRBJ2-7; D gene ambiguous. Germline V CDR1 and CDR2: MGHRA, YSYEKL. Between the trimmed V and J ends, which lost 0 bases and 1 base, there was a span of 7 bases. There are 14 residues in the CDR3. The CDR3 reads CASSQDPGSYEQYF. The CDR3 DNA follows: TGCGCCAGCAGCCAAGATCCAGGATCCTACGAGCAGTACTTC.

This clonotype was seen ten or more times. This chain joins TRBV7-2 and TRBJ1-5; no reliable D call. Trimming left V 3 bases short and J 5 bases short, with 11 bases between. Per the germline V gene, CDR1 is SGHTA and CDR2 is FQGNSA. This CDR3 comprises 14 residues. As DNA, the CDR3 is TGTGCCAGCAGCTTCTCTGGACGCGATCAGCCCCAGCATTTT. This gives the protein CASSFSGRDQPQHF.

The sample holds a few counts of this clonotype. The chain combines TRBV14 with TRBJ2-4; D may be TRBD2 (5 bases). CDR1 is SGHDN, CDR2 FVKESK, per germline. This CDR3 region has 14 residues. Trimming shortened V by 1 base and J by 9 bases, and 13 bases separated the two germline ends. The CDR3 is CASSQVAGAAIQYF. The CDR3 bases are TGTGCCAGCAGCCAAGTGGCGGGTGCAGCCATTCAGTACTTC.

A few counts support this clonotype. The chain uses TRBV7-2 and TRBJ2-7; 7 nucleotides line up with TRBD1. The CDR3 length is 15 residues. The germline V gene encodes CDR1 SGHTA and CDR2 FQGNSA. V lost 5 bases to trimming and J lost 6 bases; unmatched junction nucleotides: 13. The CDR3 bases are TGTGCCAGCAGCGAAGACCCCAATAGGGGGCGCGAGCAGTACTTC. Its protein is CASSEDPNRGREQYF.

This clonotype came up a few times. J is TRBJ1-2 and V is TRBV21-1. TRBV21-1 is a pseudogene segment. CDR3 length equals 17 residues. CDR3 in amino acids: CASSNRGPSTTNYGYTF. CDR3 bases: TGTGCCAGCAGCAACCGGGGGCCCTCAACAACTAACTATGGCTACACCTTC.

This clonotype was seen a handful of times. CDR3 residues: CASSEAGTLYHEQYF. CDR3 DNA sequence: TGCGCCAGCAGCGAGGCCGGGACCCTTTATCATGAGCAGTACTTC. The rearrangement joins TRBV5-1 to TRBJ2-5; D is possibly TRBD1 or TRBD2 (5 bases each). CDR3 size: 15 residues. The germline V gene has CDR1 SGHRS and CDR2 YFSETQ. Trimming removed 4 bases at V and 11 bases at J, with 24 bases between. Based on the CDR3 plus reference TRBV5-1 and TRBJ2-5, the full variable domain is KAGVTQTPRYLIKTRGQQVTLSCSPISGHRSVSWYQQTPGQGLQFLFEYFSETQRNKGNFPGRFSGRQFSNSRSEMNVSTLELGDSALYLCASSEAGTLYHEQYFGPGTRLLVL.